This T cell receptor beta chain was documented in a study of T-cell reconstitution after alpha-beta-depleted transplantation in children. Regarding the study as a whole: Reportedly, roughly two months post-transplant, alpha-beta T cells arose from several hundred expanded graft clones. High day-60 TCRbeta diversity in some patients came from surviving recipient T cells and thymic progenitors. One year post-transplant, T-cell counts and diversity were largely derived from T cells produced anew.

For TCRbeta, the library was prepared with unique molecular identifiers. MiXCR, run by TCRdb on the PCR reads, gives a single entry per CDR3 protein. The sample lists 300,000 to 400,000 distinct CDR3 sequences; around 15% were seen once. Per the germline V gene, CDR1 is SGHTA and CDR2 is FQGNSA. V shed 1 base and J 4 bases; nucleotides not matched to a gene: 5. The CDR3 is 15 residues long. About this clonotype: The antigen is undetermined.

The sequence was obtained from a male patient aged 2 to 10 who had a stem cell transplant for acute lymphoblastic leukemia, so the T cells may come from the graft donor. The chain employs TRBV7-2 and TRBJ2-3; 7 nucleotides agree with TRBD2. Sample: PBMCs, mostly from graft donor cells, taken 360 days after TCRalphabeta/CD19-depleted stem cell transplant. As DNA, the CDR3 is TGTGCCAGCAGCTTAGGCGGGAGTAGCTCAGATACGCAGTATTTT. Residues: CASSLGGSSSDTQYF.